The 2 T cell receptor beta chains presented below share a single source sample, sequenced in a study of graft-versus-host responses after intestinal transplantation. Their antigen targets remain unknown. Here immunoSEQ multiplex PCR was the method, and the copy in TCRdb shows in-frame clones only, minus some. The sample shows roughly 90,000 clones, about 93% of them seen only once. Sequencing was performed on unstimulated CD8+ T cells sorted from spleen or lymph node cells, taken before intestinal transplant. The receptors here all came from a human donor who received an intestinal transplant.

The count of this clone is one. This chain connects TRBV4-1 to TRBJ2-3; a weak D match, TRBD2 (6 bases). The CDR3 has 16 amino acids. V was clipped by 3 bases and J by 6 bases, with 19 bases between them. The germline V gene has CDR1 MGHRA and CDR2 YSYEKL. The DNA of the CDR3 is TGCGCCAGCAGCCACGAATCGGGAGTTAAGGGGGATACGCAGTATTTT. Amino acids: CASSHESGVKGDTQYF.

V is TRBV7-3 and J is TRBJ2-3; 13 bases fit TRBD2. Germline loops: CDR1 SGHTA, CDR2 FQGTGA. This CDR3 spans 16 amino acids. The V and J ends lost 5 bases and 1 base, in that order; junction bases with no gene match: 3. This CDR3 reads CASSPGTSGGTDTQYF. The CDR3 nucleotides are TGTGCCAGCAGCCCGGGGACTAGCGGGGGCACAGATACGCAGTATTTT.